This TCR beta chain was identified in a study of regulatory T cells in long-lasting Graves disease. Per germline, CDR1 SGHAT and CDR2 FQNNGV. Trimming stripped 0 bases from V and 6 bases from J, with 12 bases between. There are 15 residues in the CDR3. Building the TCR beta libraries relied on iRepertoire HTBI primers, and CDR3 regions underwent Arm-PCR. TCRdb used MiXCR to reprocess the multiplex PCR reads, holding one entry per CDR3 protein. Here the sample spans about 540,000 distinct CDR3 sequences, about 13% being singletons. The table lists this clonotype with many counts. Antigen: not known. Time point noted: newly diagnosed GD, antithyroid drugs for less than 3 months. The TCR library was made from RNA that had been extracted from PBMCs in TRIzol. Study-level results: Persistent disease samples used TRBV28, TRBJ1-2 and TRBJ2-5 preferentially. The study examined only peripheral blood, not thyroid tissue.

This sample was also put to use in a study of T cells in Graves' hyperthyroidism and ophthalmopathy. From that report: Hyperthyroidism patients were newly diagnosed, had disease duration under 2 months, and were aged 18 to 65 years.

The rearrangement links TRBV11-2 to TRBJ2-1; D is ambiguous. The sample here was peripheral blood mononuclear cells (PBMCs), taken at new diagnosis, from a patient treated with antithyroid drugs. The receptor was derived from a man aged 25-40 years with Graves disease. The CDR3 here is CASSLEFVHANEQFF. CDR3 bases: TGTGCCAGCAGCTTAGAATTTGTACATGCCAATGAGCAGTTCTTC.